This T cell receptor (beta chain) emerged from a study of beta chain features in type 1 diabetes. Study results and limitations: In all four CD4+ subsets, TCRB CDR3 length was significantly, moderately reduced in type 1 diabetes. Cells expressing TCR highly could be over-represented by cDNA sequencing.

CDR1 is GTSNPN and CDR2 is SVGIG in the germline V gene (reference sequence). The CDR3 consists of 12 residues. With V trimmed by 7 bases and J by 2 bases, 1 base remained unmatched. As for this clone: Antigen: not known.

Populations isolated by sorting all had purity greater than 95%. The investigators reverse transcribed all of the isolated RNA, so they sequenced expressed TCRB transcripts. Here immunoSEQ multiplex PCR was the method, and the copy in TCRdb shows in-frame clones only, minus some. The table shows under 300,000 clones, with around 13% occurring only once. The TCR originated in a man aged 25-40 years with type 1 diabetes. V usage is TRBV30 and J usage is TRBJ1-4, with 7 bases fitting TRBD1. Specimen: naive CD4+ T cells from blood. The CDR3 is CASGGTNEKLFF. The CDR3 DNA is TGTGCCTCAGGGGGGACTAATGAAAAACTGTTTTTT.